The 19 T cell receptor beta chains below were found in one sample sequenced in a study of cytomegalovirus exposure and HLA in healthy donors. It was with 60 Vbeta and 13 Jbeta primers that the PCR ran. Assay used: immunoSEQ multiplex PCR; TCRdb lists only in-frame clones, some missing. Among approximately 150,000 clones listed, 80% were seen once. The sample consisted of PBMCs. These receptors all stem from a woman in her 40s in good health and CMV-seronegative.

This rearrangement joins TRBV9 to TRBJ1-2; D may be TRBD1 (5 bases). CDR3 length: 15 amino acids. In germline, CDR1 is SGDLS, CDR2 YYNGEE. V lost 4 bases and J lost 1, with 14 bases in between. Here the CDR3 reads CASSLSKGLNYGYTF. The CDR3 DNA reads TGTGCCAGCAGCCTTAGCAAGGGACTTAACTATGGCTACACCTTC. The full variable domain, rest sourced from reference TRBV9 and TRBJ1-2, is DSGVTQTPKHLITATGQRVTLRCSPRSGDLSVYWYQQSLDQGLQFLIQYYNGEERAKGNILERFSAQQFPDLHSELNLSSLELGDSALYFCASSLSKGLNYGYTFGSGTRLTVV.

The J gene is TRBJ2-5, the V gene TRBV28, with TRBD2 matching over 8 bases. Germline-derived CDR1 and CDR2 are MDHEN and SYDVKM. The CDR3 totals 15 residues. J was trimmed by 9 bases and V by 2 bases; bases with no gene match: 11. CDR3 nucleotides: TGTGCCAGCAGTTTACGGCGGGAGGCCGTACCACCCCAGTACTTC. The encoded protein is CASSLRREAVPPQYF.

This clone came up a few times. The CDR3 here is CASSLGGSYNEQFF. The CDR3 coding sequence is TGTGCCAGCAGTTTGGGGGGCTCCTACAATGAGCAGTTCTTC. This chain links TRBV27 with TRBJ2-1; a possible D gene is TRBD2 (6 bases). From germline, CDR1 is MNHEY and CDR2 SMNVEV (reference sequence). This CDR3 is built from 14 residues. Trimming cost V 3 bases and J 0 bases, with 6 bases left between them.

V usage is TRBV6-6 and J usage is TRBJ1-4; the D is unclear. Trimming stripped 6 bases from V and 3 bases from J, with 11 bases between. CDR1 MNHNY and CDR2 SVGAGI come from the germline V gene (reference sequence). The CDR3 consists of 14 residues. The DNA for the CDR3 is TGTGCCAGCAGACCGGGGAGCGCTAATGAAAAACTGTTTTTT. Its protein is CASRPGSANEKLFF.

The rearrangement uses TRBV19 and TRBJ2-3, with 10 bases matching TRBD1. Per germline, CDR1 LNHDA and CDR2 SQIVND (reference sequence). Trimming at V came to 5 bases and at J to 3 bases, leaving 5 bases not matched to a gene. The CDR3 extends over 15 amino acids. This CDR3 reads CASSSGQGSTDTQYF. The DNA of the CDR3 is TGTGCCAGTAGTTCGGGACAGGGGTCGACAGATACGCAGTATTTT.

The chain combines TRBV11-2 with TRBJ2-5; the match to TRBD2 covers 7 bases. Per the germline V gene, CDR1 is SGHAT and CDR2 is FQNNGV. After removal of 0 bases from V and 5 bases from J, the junction contained 12 bases not matched to a gene. The CDR3 extends over 17 amino acids. Here the CDR3 DNA reads TGTGCCAGCAGCTTAGAATTGGTGGGCGGGAGACGGGAGACCCAGTACTTC. Its protein product is CASSLELVGGRRETQYF.

Note on this clone: A much larger clone sits a single nucleotide away, making a read error possible. This rearrangement joins TRBV7-9 to TRBJ1-1, with unresolved D. Germline CDR1 reads SEHNR; CDR2 reads FQNEAQ (reference sequence). The CDR3 runs 11 residues. Between the trimmed V and J ends, which lost 5 bases and 1 base, there was a span of 2 bases. Here the CDR3 DNA reads TGTGCCAGCAGCCGGAACACTGAAGCTTTCTTT. Protein sequence: CASSRNTEAFF.

This clone appeared a few times. The chain combines TRBV5-8 with TRBJ2-7; TRBD2 might be the D (6 bases). V was shortened by 4 bases and J by 6 bases, with 11 bases between the two germline ends. Per germline, CDR1 SGHTS and CDR2 YDEGEE. The CDR3 spans 12 residues. The CDR3 nucleotides are TGTGCCAGCAGCGCCAGACTAGGCGAGCAGTACTTC. Amino acid sequence: CASSARLGEQYF. The whole variable domain, filled in from reference TRBV5-8 and TRBJ2-7, reads EAGVTQSPTHLIKTRGQQATLRCSPISGHTSVYWYQQALGLGLQFLLWYDEGEERNRGNFPPRFSGRQFPNYSSELNVNALELEDSALYLCASSARLGEQYFGPGTRLTVT.

The chain combines TRBV5-1 with TRBJ2-5; D might be TRBD1 (6 bases). Germline values: CDR1 SGHRS, CDR2 YFSETQ. This CDR3 comprises 13 residues. Trimming stripped 4 bases from V and 4 bases from J, with 11 bases between. The CDR3 DNA reads TGCGCCAGCAGCCCCGTGGGGGCAGAGACCCAGTACTTC. This sequence encodes CASSPVGAETQYF.

Notes on this clone: An end of the junction differs from the germline gene, which may be a read error. J is TRBJ2-7 and V is TRBV7-9, with D perhaps TRBD1 (6 bases). The germline gives CDR1 SEHNR, CDR2 FQNEAQ (reference sequence). This CDR3 has 16 amino acids. This chain's CDR3 is CSSSLGITGPSYEQYF. The CDR3 region has the DNA TGTTCCAGCAGCTTAGGTATCACAGGGCCCTCCTACGAGCAGTACTTC.

In its sample, this clone was seen a few times. The chain is built from TRBV6-6 and TRBJ2-6; 9 bases fit TRBD1. Germline assignment: CDR1 MNHNY and CDR2 SVGAGI (reference sequence). This CDR3 has 16 amino acids. Germline trimming cut 6 bases from V and 3 bases from J; bases unmatched to any gene: 6. The CDR3 sequence is CASSPQGADGANVLTF. The CDR3, as DNA: TGTGCCAGCAGCCCACAGGGGGCCGATGGGGCCAACGTCCTGACTTTC.

This clone has only a few counts. Here the CDR3 reads CASSQDLASMETQYF. The CDR3 bases are TGTGCCAGCAGCCAAGATTTAGCGAGCATGGAGACCCAGTACTTC. This chain links TRBV4-2 with TRBJ2-5; tentative D call: TRBD2 (5 bases). V gave up 0 bases and J gave up 5 bases, with 13 bases separating them. Per the germline V gene, CDR1 is LGHNA and CDR2 is YNFKEQ. The CDR3 covers 15 residues.

The chain links TRBV6-5 to TRBJ2-7, with 13 nucleotides matching TRBD2. Germline V gene sequence: CDR1 MNHEY, CDR2 SVGAGI. The CDR3 has 14 residues. Germline trimming cut 4 bases from V and 3 bases from J; bases unmatched to any gene: 0. CDR3 nucleotides: TGTGCCAGCAGTTGGACTAGCGGGAGCTACGAGCAGTACTTC. The encoded protein is CASSWTSGSYEQYF.

This chain connects TRBV5-1 to TRBJ1-6; D is unclear. The length of the CDR3 is 16 residues. Germline-derived CDR1 and CDR2 are SGHRS and YFSETQ. The V and J ends lost 0 bases and 1 base respectively, with 8 bases between them. In nucleotides, the CDR3 is TGCGCCAGCAGCTTGGGGAGAAATTCCTATAATTCACCCCTCCACTTT. As protein: CASSLGRNSYNSPLHF.

The chain is built from TRBV2 and TRBJ1-5, with D possibly being TRBD1 (5 bases). V lost 3 bases and J lost 2, with 8 bases in between. Germline assignment: CDR1 SNHLY and CDR2 FYNNEI. This CDR3 has 14 residues. Here the CDR3 DNA reads TGTGCCAGCAGTGAGATAGGGGGCAATCAGCCCCAGCATTTT. Protein sequence: CASSEIGGNQPQHF.

This chain uses TRBV2 with TRBJ1-5, with D perhaps matching TRBD1 (5 bases). This CDR3 has 13 residues. The germline CDR1 and CDR2 sequences are SNHLY and FYNNEI. Trimming shortened V by 7 bases and J by 7 bases, and 14 bases separated the two germline ends. In DNA, the CDR3 is TGTGCCAGCACCATGAGTAGGGGCCAGCCCCAGCATTTT. It encodes CASTMSRGQPQHF. Full variable domain (outside the CDR3, taken from reference TRBV2 and TRBJ1-5): EPEVTQTPSHQVTQMGQEVILRCVPISNHLYFYWYRQILGQKVEFLVSFYNNEISEKSEIFDDQFSVERPDGSNFTLKIRSTKLEDSAMYFCASTMSRGQPQHFGDGTRLSIL.

The sample holds one count of this clone. The rearrangement joins TRBV6-1 to TRBJ2-7; D is perhaps TRBD2 (6 bases). CDR1 is MNHNS and CDR2 is SASEGT in the germline V gene. V was cut by 4 bases and J by 1 base, with 11 bases left in between. The CDR3 extends over 14 amino acids. The CDR3 protein is CASSARGGSYEQYF. The DNA of the CDR3 is TGTGCCAGCAGTGCCAGAGGAGGGTCCTACGAGCAGTACTTC.

The V call is TRBV11-2, the J call TRBJ2-3; 8 nucleotides agree with TRBD1. The CDR3 has 13 amino acids. The germline gives CDR1 SGHAT, CDR2 FQNNGV. CDR3 sequence reads: CATRGPGTDTQYF. The CDR3 coding sequence is TGTGCTACCAGGGGGCCCGGCACAGATACGCAGTATTTT.

The genes are TRBV6-5 and TRBJ1-1; D is possibly TRBD1 (5 bases). Trimming took off 4 bases at V and 7 bases at J, with 13 bases between the two ends. Germline V gene sequence: CDR1 MNHEY, CDR2 SVGAGI. This CDR3 is built from 13 residues. CDR3 sequence: CASSSSRGFEAFF. In nucleotides, the CDR3 is TGTGCCAGCAGTTCCTCGCGGGGGTTTGAAGCTTTCTTT.